Below, 26 T cell receptor beta chains from the same sample are listed, as sequenced in a study of low-dose radiotherapy and immunotherapy resistance in tumors. Primers used for first-strand cDNA, a TRAV- and TRBV-specific set, covered both alpha and beta chains. TCRs were amplified for 20 to 25 PCR cycles with a constant-region primer and V-primer adapter. TCRdb re-analysed the reads in MiXCR, keeping a single row per CDR3 protein. The table has about 30,000 distinct CDR3 sequences, roughly 49% seen once; the top ten hold 4.5% to 7%. Time point reported: after trial treatment. Treatment in this sample: LDRT plus nivolumab, ipilimumab, low-dose cyclophosphamide and aspirin (RACIN trial). Specimen: PBMCs, collected after low-dose radiotherapy plus immunotherapy. All receptors derive from a male donor with gallbladder cancer.

Within the sample, this clonotype is medium-sized. V is TRBV9 and J is TRBJ2-1; 14 nucleotides match TRBD2. The V gene's germline CDR1 is SGDLS and CDR2 YYNGEE. V lost 2 bases, J lost 7 bases, and 2 bases stayed unmatched. This CDR3 spans 15 amino acids. CDR3 sequence (DNA): TGTGCCAGCAGCGTGACTAGCGGGAGGGGGAATGAGCAGTTCTTC. It codes for CASSVTSGRGNEQFF.

At least ten counts were recorded for this clonotype. This CDR3 is CSATVTGGIIEQYF. CDR3 bases: TGCAGTGCTACAGTCACAGGGGGCATCATCGAGCAGTACTTC. The chain has TRBV20-1 and TRBJ2-7; 9 bases agree with TRBD1. The CDR3 has 14 residues. The junction had 10 bases not matched to a gene; V was cut back by 4 bases and J by 6 bases. Germline V gene lookup returns CDR1 DFQATT and CDR2 SNEGSKA (reference sequence).

The genes are TRBV10-2 and TRBJ2-2, with 9 bases identical to TRBD2. The CDR3 runs 16 residues. CDR1 is WSHSY, CDR2 SAAADI, per germline. V lost 2 bases and J lost 7; bases outside the gene matches: 8. Here the CDR3 reads CASSEVVAGAHGELFF. CDR3 coding DNA: TGCGCCAGCAGTGAGGTGGTAGCGGGAGCTCACGGGGAGCTGTTTTTT.

This clonotype was counted ten times or more. DNA for the CDR3: TGTGCCAGCGGCGCGAGGGGGGTCGATACGCAGTATTTT. It is translated as CASGARGVDTQYF. V usage is TRBV7-2 and J usage is TRBJ2-3; D assignment may be TRBD1 or TRBD2 (6 bases each). The CDR3 is made up of 13 amino acids. CDR1 is SGHTA and CDR2 is FQGNSA in the germline V gene. Trimming removed 8 bases from V and 6 bases from J, with 15 bases in between.

The gene calls are TRBV4-1 and TRBJ2-1; D is possibly TRBD2 (6 bases). Germline CDR1 and CDR2: MGHRA and YSYEKL. The CDR3 covers 16 residues. Trimming took off 4 bases at V and 0 bases at J, with 13 bases between the two ends. Here the CDR3 reads CASSRQQRASYNEQFF. CDR3 nucleotides: TGCGCCAGCAGCCGACAACAGCGGGCCTCCTACAATGAGCAGTTCTTC.

This clonotype is deemed medium-sized. The V gene is TRBV29-1, the J gene TRBJ2-1; 7 nucleotides match TRBD1. J was trimmed by 4 bases and V by 4 bases; bases with no gene match: 1. The CDR3 contains 12 residues. Germline-derived CDR1 and CDR2 are SQVTM and ANQGSEA. As DNA, the CDR3 is TGCAGCGTTGGCAGGGGGTACAATGAGCAGTTCTTC. Translated: CSVGRGYNEQFF.

Notes on this clonotype: A read error is the likely source, as a far larger clone sits one nucleotide away. The genes are TRBV20-1 and TRBJ2-5; D is perhaps TRBD1 or TRBD2 (6 bases each). CDR1 is DFQATT and CDR2 is SNEGSKA in the germline V gene (reference sequence). V lost 2 bases to trimming and J lost 11 bases, with 18 bases between them. CDR3 length equals 13 residues. The CDR3, as DNA: TGCAGTGCTAGACGACTAGGGGACAATGAGCAGTACTTC. Translating it yields CSARRLGDNEQYF.

Concerning this clonotype itself: This CDR3 fails to terminate in the conserved phenylalanine or tryptophan, so it likely reflects a read error. The chain links TRBV5-4 to TRBJ2-7; TRBD2 matches 8 bases. CDR3 length: 15 residues. Unmatched junction bases numbered 9, after V lost 4 bases and J lost 3 bases. CDR1 and CDR2 (germline): SGHNT, YYREEE (reference sequence). CDR3 nucleotides: TGTGCCAGCAGCCGAGGGACTAGAGGGGGCTACGAGCAGTACATC. This translates into CASSRGTRGGYEQYI.

This clonotype has at least ten counts. This sequence joins TRBV7-3 and TRBJ2-3; 8 bases align to TRBD1. Trimming at V came to 5 bases and at J to 4 bases, leaving 8 bases not matched to a gene. Germline-derived CDR1 and CDR2 are SGHTA and FQGTGA. CDR3 length: 15 amino acids. The CDR3 nucleotides read TGTGCCAGCAGCACTGGACAGGGTAGGGCAGATACGCAGTATTTT. Amino acids: CASSTGQGRADTQYF.

The genes are TRBV9 and TRBJ2-5, with a possible D match to TRBD2 (5 bases). Trimming cost V 1 base and J 1 base, with 11 bases left between them. The germline V gene has CDR1 SGDLS and CDR2 YYNGEE. The CDR3 covers 15 residues. The CDR3 reads CASSVTSEGQETQYF. The CDR3 nucleotides are TGTGCCAGCAGCGTAACAAGCGAGGGCCAAGAGACCCAGTACTTC.

The V gene is TRBV20-1, the J gene TRBJ2-7, with TRBD2 as a possible D gene (5 bases). The CDR3 covers 15 residues. Germline CDR1 is DFQATT and CDR2 is SNEGSKA (reference sequence). V shed 2 bases and J shed 0 bases, with 14 bases lying between them. The CDR3 here is CSARPRNAGSYEQYF. Written as DNA, the CDR3 is TGCAGTGCTAGACCTCGAAACGCGGGCTCCTACGAGCAGTACTTC.

The chain uses TRBV4-3 and TRBJ1-2, with 7 bases that match TRBD1. Germline CDR1 LGHNA, CDR2 YSLEER. Germline trimming cut 0 bases from V and 8 bases from J; bases unmatched to any gene: 9. The CDR3 is 15 residues long. The CDR3 is CASSQDLRQGYGYTF. The CDR3 bases are TGCGCCAGCAGCCAAGATCTCCGACAGGGCTACGGCTACACCTTC.

This clonotype was counted ten times or more. One base separates it from a far larger clone, so it is likely a read error. The chain has TRBV28 and TRBJ2-1, with D perhaps matching TRBD1 (6 bases). Germline V gene lookup returns CDR1 MDHEN and CDR2 SYDVKM. CDR3 size: 12 residues. V was pared by 11 bases and J by 10 bases, with 18 bases between. The CDR3, as DNA: TGTGCCTTGACAGGCAGAACCTACGAGCAGTTCTTC. It encodes CALTGRTYEQFF.

This clonotype was seen a handful of times. With only one base between it and a far larger clone, this is likely a read error. The chain links TRBV5-4 to TRBJ2-1; tentative D call: TRBD1 (6 bases). With 3 bases removed from V and 10 bases from J, the gap between germline ends came to 26 bases. CDR3 length equals 17 residues. Germline CDR1 and CDR2: SGHNT and YYREEE (reference sequence). In DNA form, the CDR3 reads TGTGCCAGCAGCTCCTCGGGGCAGAGACAGGCCCGCTACGAGCAGTTCTTC. Encoded protein: CASSSSGQRQARYEQFF.

In the case of this clonotype: With only one base between it and a far larger clone, this is likely a read error. This sequence joins TRBV5-1 and TRBJ2-7; D not certain. Trimming removed 6 bases at V and 7 bases at J, with 20 bases between. This CDR3 spans 14 amino acids. Germline V gene sequence: CDR1 SGHRS, CDR2 YFSETQ. CDR3 nucleotides: TGCGCCAGCAAGGGTGTATCACCATACAATGAGCAGTACTTC. It specifies CASKGVSPYNEQYF.

CDR3 bases: TGTGCCAGCAGCTTACCAGGGGGGCAAGGGGCCCAGTACTTC. This encodes CASSLPGGQGAQYF. The V and J genes are TRBV5-6 and TRBJ2-5; TRBD1 might be the D (7 bases). This CDR3 region has 14 residues. V lost 2 bases and J 9 bases, leaving 17 bases between the germline ends. The germline V gene has CDR1 SGHDT and CDR2 YYEEEE.

Ten or more counts support this clonotype. The chain recombines TRBV14 with TRBJ1-1; D is undetermined. V was trimmed by 1 base and J by 1 base, leaving 4 bases between them. This CDR3 contains 13 residues. Germline V gene data show CDR1 as SGHDN and CDR2 as FVKESK. The CDR3 is CASSQARNTEAFF. The CDR3 bases are TGTGCCAGCAGCCAAGCAAGGAACACTGAAGCTTTCTTT.

By frequency in the sample, this clonotype is medium-sized. The rearrangement uses TRBV5-4 and TRBJ2-7; 7 nucleotides agree with TRBD1. V lost 4 bases to trimming and J lost 2 bases; unmatched junction nucleotides: 9. The CDR3 is made up of 15 amino acids. Germline V gene lookup returns CDR1 SGHNT and CDR2 YYREEE (reference sequence). CDR3 nucleotide sequence: TGTGCCAGCAGCCGTGGGGACAGCAGCACCTACGAGCAGTACTTC. Protein product: CASSRGDSSTYEQYF.

The chain combines TRBV5-4 with TRBJ1-1, with 9 bases identical to TRBD1. Germline assignment: CDR1 SGHNT and CDR2 YYREEE (reference sequence). The CDR3 has 13 residues. J was trimmed by 10 bases and V by 4 bases; bases with no gene match: 8. Here the CDR3 DNA reads TGTGCCAGCAGCAACCGGGACAGGGTCTCAGCTTTCTTT. This encodes CASSNRDRVSAFF.

The chain carries TRBV2 and TRBJ1-4; 7 positions agree with TRBD1. Germline values: CDR1 SNHLY, CDR2 FYNNEI. The CDR3 totals 14 residues. V shed 6 bases and J 7 bases; nucleotides not matched to a gene: 8. In DNA form, the CDR3 reads TGTGCCAGCAGAGTACAGGGGTCAGGTGAAAAACTGTTTTTT. Its translation: CASRVQGSGEKLFF.

This clonotype was seen repeatedly, ten times or more. This chain joins TRBV2 and TRBJ1-2, with 10 bases identical to TRBD1. Germline V CDR1 and CDR2: SNHLY, FYNNEI. The trim removed 6 bases at V and 8 bases at J, leaving 9 bases unmatched. The CDR3 loop spans 14 amino acids. The CDR3 reads CASRTDRGVWGYTF. The CDR3 nucleotides are TGTGCCAGCAGGACGGACAGGGGGGTTTGGGGCTACACCTTC.

J is TRBJ2-1 and V is TRBV2, with TRBD1 identical over 10 bases. J was trimmed by 12 bases and V by 3 bases; bases with no gene match: 11. The CDR3 runs 15 residues. Germline V gene lookup returns CDR1 SNHLY and CDR2 FYNNEI. The DNA for the CDR3 is TGTGCCAGCAGTGATCAGGGACAGGGGCCGAGTGGGCAGTTCTTC. It yields the protein CASSDQGQGPSGQFF.

This clonotype was counted ten times or more. The V and J genes are TRBV20-1 and TRBJ1-2, with 7 nucleotides matching TRBD1. The CDR3 contains 13 residues. The junction had 17 bases not matched to a gene; V was cut back by 5 bases and J by 14 bases. Germline V gives CDR1 DFQATT, CDR2 SNEGSKA (reference sequence). Here the CDR3 reads CSAYPQDRTFPTF. The CDR3 DNA follows: TGCAGTGCTTACCCTCAGGACAGGACCTTCCCTACCTTC.

This clonotype was picked up many times. This chain links TRBV19 with TRBJ1-5; D perhaps matches TRBD1 (5 bases). This CDR3 region has 14 residues. V was trimmed by 4 bases and J by 5 bases, leaving 12 bases between them. CDR1 LNHDA and CDR2 SQIVND come from the germline V gene (reference sequence). The DNA for the CDR3 is TGTGCCAGTAGTAACAATGGGGCAGATCAGCCCCAGCATTTT. It codes for CASSNNGADQPQHF.

This clonotype showed up many times. This rearrangement joins TRBV4-1 to TRBJ2-7; D is perhaps TRBD2 (7 bases). V was trimmed by 0 bases and J by 1 base, leaving 10 bases between them. CDR3 size: 15 residues. The V gene's germline CDR1 is MGHRA and CDR2 YSYEKL. In DNA, the CDR3 is TGCGCCAGCAGCCAAGAGGGAGGGGGTTCCTACGAGCAGTACTTC. Translated: CASSQEGGGSYEQYF.

This clonotype was detected ten times or more. V usage is TRBV3-1 and J usage is TRBJ2-1; D is undetermined. In germline, CDR1 is LGHDT, CDR2 YNNKEL (reference sequence). V was clipped by 0 bases and J by 10 bases, with 10 bases between them. The CDR3 covers 13 residues. Here the CDR3 DNA reads TGTGCCAGCAGCCAAGAAAACAATCGAGAGCAGTTCTTC. Residues: CASSQENNREQFF.